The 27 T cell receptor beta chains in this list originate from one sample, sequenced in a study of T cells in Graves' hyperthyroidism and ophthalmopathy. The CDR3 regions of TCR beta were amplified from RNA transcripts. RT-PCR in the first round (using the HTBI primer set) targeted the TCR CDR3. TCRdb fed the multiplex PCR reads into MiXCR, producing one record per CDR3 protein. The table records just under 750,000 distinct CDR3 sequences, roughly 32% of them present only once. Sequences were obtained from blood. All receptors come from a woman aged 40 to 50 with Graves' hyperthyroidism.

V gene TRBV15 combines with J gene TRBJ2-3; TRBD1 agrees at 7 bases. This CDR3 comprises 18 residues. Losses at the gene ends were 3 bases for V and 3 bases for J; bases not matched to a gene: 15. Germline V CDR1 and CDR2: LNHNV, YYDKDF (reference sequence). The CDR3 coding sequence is TGTGCCACCAGCAGGGGACAGACAAACCCCTGGGGGACAGATACGCAGTATTTT. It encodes CATSRGQTNPWGTDTQYF.

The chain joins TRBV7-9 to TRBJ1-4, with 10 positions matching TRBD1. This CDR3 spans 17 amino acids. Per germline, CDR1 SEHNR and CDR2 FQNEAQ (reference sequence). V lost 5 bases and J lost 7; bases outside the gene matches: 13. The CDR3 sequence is CASSQGDVGQGFEKLFF. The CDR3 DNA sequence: TGTGCCAGCAGCCAAGGGGACGTGGGACAGGGGTTTGAAAAACTGTTTTTT.

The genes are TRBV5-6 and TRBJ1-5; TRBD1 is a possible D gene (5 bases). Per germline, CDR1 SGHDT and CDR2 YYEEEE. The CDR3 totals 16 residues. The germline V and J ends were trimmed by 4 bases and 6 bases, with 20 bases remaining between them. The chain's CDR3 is CASSRAQGRAGQPQHF. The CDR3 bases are TGTGCCAGCAGCCGGGCCCAGGGAAGAGCGGGTCAGCCCCAGCATTTT.

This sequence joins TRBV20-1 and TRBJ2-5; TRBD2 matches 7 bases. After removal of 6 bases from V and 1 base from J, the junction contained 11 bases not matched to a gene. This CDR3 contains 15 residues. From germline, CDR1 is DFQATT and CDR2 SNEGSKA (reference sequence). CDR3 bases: TGCAGTGCAGAGGAGCGGGGATCAGTCCAAGAGACCCAGTACTTC. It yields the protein CSAEERGSVQETQYF.

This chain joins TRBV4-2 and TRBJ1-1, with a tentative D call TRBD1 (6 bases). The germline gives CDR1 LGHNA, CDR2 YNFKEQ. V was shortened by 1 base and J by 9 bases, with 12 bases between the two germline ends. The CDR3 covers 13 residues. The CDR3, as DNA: TGTGCCAGCAGCCAAGCAACAGGGCGGCAAGCTTTCTTT. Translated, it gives CASSQATGRQAFF.

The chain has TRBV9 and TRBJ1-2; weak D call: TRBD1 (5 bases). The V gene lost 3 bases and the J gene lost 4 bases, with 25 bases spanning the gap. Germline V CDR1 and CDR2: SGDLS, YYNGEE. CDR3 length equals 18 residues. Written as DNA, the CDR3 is TGTGCCAGCAGCGCGACCGGGACGCTACTCCCGAGGGGCTATGGCTACACCTTC. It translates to CASSATGTLLPRGYGYTF.

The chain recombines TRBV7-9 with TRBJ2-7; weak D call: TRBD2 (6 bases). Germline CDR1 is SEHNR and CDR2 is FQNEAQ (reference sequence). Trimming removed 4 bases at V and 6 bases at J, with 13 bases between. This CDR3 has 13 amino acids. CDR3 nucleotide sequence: TGTGCCAGCAGCTGGGGGGTAAGACGCGAGCAGTACTTC. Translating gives CASSWGVRREQYF.

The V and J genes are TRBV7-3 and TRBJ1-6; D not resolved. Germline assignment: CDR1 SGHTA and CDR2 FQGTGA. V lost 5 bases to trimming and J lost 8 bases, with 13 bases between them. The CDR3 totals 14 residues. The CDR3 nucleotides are TGTGCCAGCAGCCGCCGGCACAGTTATTCACCCCTCCACTTT. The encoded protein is CASSRRHSYSPLHF.

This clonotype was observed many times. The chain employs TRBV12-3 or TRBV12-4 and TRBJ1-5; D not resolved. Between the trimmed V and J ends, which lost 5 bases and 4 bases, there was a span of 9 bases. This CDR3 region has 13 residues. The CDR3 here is CASSRQRNQPQHF. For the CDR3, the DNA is TGTGCCAGCAGTAGGCAGAGAAATCAGCCCCAGCATTTT.

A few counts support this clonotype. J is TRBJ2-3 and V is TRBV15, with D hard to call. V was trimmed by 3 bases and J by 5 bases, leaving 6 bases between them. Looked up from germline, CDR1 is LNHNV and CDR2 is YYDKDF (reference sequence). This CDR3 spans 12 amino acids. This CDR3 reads CATSRALDTQYF. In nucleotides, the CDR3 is TGTGCCACCAGCAGGGCTCTAGATACGCAGTATTTT. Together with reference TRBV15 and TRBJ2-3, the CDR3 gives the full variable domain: DAMVIQNPRYQVTQFGKPVTLSCSQTLNHNVMYWYQQKSSQAPKLLFHYYDKDFNNEADTPDNFQSRRPNTSFCFLDIRSPGLGDTAMYLCATSRALDTQYFGPGTRLTVL.

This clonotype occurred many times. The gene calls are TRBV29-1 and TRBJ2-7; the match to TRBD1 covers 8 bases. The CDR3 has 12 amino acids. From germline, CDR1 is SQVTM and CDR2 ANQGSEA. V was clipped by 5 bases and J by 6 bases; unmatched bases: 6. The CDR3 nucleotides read TGCAGCGTTCGCCAGGGGGCGGGCGAGCAGTACTTC. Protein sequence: CSVRQGAGEQYF.

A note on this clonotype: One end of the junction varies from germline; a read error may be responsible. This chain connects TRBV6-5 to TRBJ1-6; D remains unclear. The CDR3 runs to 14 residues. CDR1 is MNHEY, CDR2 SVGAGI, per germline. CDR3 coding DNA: TGTGCCATCAGTTACTCGGTAGATAATTCACCCCTCCACTTT. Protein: CAISYSVDNSPLHF.

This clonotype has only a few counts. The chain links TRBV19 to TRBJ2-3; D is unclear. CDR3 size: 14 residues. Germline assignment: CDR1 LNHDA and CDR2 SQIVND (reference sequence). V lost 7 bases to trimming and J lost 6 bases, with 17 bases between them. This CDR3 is CASKGTHTTDTQYF. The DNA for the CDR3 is TGTGCCAGTAAAGGAACGCACACAACGGATACGCAGTATTTT.

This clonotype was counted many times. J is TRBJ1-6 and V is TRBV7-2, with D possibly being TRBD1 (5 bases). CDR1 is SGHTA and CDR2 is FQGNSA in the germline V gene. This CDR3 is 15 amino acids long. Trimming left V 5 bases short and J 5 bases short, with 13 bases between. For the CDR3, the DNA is TGTGCCAGCAGCCTGAAGACAGCTAATAATTCACCCCTCCACTTT. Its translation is CASSLKTANNSPLHF.

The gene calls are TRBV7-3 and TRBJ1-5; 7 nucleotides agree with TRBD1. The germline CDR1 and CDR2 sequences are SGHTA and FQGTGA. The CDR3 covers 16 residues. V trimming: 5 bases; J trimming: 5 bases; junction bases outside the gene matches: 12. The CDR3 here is CASSAIVTGAHQPQHF. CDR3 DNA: TGTGCCAGCAGCGCGATTGTTACAGGGGCCCATCAGCCCCAGCATTTT.

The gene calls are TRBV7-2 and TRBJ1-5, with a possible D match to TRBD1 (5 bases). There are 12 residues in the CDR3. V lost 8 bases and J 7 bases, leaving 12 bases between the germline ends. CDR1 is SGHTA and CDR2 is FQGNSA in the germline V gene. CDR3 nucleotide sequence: TGTGCCAGCGGCCACGGGGGGCAGCCCCAGCATTTT. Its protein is CASGHGGQPQHF.

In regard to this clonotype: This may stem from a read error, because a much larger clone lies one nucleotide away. In DNA form, the CDR3 reads TGTGCCATCAGCTTAGCACGAGGGACAAACTACGAGCAGTACTTC. Translating it yields CAISLARGTNYEQYF. The chain carries TRBV7-9 and TRBJ2-7; the D gene is possibly TRBD1 (6 bases). The germline V gene has CDR1 SEHNR and CDR2 FQNEAQ (reference sequence). There are 15 residues in the CDR3.

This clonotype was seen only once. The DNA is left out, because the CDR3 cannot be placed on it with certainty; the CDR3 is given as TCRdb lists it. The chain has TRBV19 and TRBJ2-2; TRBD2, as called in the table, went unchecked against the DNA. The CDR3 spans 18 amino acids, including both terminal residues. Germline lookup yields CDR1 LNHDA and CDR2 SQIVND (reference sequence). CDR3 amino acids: CASSPGLAGGLTPGSCFF.

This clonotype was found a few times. CDR3 nucleotides: TGCGCCAGCAGCTTGGGCGCTAGCGGGGGGACCCAAGAGACCCAGTACTTC. Encoded protein: CASSLGASGGTQETQYF. The rearrangement links TRBV5-1 to TRBJ2-5, with 11 positions matching TRBD2. Germline assignment: CDR1 SGHRS and CDR2 YFSETQ. The V segment lost 0 bases and the J segment 1 base; nucleotides outside the gene matches: 5. This CDR3 comprises 17 residues.

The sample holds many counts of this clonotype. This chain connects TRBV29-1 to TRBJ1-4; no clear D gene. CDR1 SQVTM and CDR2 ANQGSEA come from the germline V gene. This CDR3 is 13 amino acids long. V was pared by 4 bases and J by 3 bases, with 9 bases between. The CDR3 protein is CSVGYGANEKLFF. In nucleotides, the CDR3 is TGCAGCGTTGGATACGGGGCTAATGAAAAACTGTTTTTT.

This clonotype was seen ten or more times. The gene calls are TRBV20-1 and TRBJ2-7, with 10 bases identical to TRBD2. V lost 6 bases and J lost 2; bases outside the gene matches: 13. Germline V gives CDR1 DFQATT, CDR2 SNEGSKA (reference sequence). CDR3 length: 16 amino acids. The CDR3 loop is CSASLASGSAAYEQYF. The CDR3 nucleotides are TGCAGTGCCTCTCTGGCTAGCGGGAGCGCCGCCTACGAGCAGTACTTC.

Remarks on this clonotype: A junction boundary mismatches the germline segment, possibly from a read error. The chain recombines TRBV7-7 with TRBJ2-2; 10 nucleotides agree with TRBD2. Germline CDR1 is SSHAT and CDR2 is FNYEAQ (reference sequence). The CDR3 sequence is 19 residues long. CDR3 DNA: TGTGCTAGCAGCCCGGGCCTAGCGGGGGTGAATGCTAACACCGGGGAGCTGTTTTTT. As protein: CASSPGLAGVNANTGELFF.

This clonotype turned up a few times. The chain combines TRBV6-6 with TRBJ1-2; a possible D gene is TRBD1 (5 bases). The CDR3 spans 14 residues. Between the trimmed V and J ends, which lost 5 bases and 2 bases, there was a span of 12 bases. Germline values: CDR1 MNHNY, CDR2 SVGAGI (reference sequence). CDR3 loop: CASSAGTGNYGYTF. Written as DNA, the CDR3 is TGTGCCAGCAGTGCCGGGACTGGGAACTATGGCTACACCTTC.

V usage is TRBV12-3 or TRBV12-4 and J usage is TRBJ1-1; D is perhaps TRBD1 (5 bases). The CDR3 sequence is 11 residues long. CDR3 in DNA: TGTGCTAGTTTATGGGGGTCTGAAGCTTTCTTT. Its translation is CASLWGSEAFF.

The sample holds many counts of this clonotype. The CDR3 sequence: CATSRDTRDEQYF. CDR3 sequence (DNA): TGTGCCACCAGCAGAGATACCAGGGACGAGCAGTACTTC. The genes are TRBV15 and TRBJ2-7, with D tentatively TRBD1 (5 bases). The V end was cut by 0 bases, the J end by 5 bases, with 8 bases between. This CDR3 spans 13 amino acids. Germline CDR1 LNHNV, CDR2 YYDKDF (reference sequence).

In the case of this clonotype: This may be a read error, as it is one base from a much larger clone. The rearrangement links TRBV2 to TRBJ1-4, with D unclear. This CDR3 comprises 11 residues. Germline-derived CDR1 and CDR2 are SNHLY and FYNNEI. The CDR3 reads CASSEGGRLCF. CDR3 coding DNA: TGTGCCAGCAGTGAAGGAGGTAGACTGTGTTTT.

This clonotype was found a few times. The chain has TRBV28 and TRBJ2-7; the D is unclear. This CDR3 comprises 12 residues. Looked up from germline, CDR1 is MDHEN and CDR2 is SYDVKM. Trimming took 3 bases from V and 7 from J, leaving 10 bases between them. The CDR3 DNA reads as TGTGCCAGCAGTTTGAGTACGTGGGAGCAGTACTTC. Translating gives CASSLSTWEQYF.